Each of the 17 T cell receptor beta chains below was sequenced from the same sample in a study of CD8+CD57+ T cells in acquired aplastic anemia. Genomic DNA, serving as template, underwent TCR beta VDJ and CDR3 profiling. Using its own MiXCR run on the reads, TCRdb lists one record per CDR3 protein. The sample carries approximately 300,000 distinct CDR3 sequences, 56% recorded once. Individuals selected for sequencing had exhibited CD8+CD57+ cell expansion on flow cytometry. Sequenced material: sorted CD4+, CD8+, or CD8+CD57+ T cells (not recorded which) from PBMCs. These receptors all come from a human donor with aplastic anemia.

The chain joins TRBV7-8 to TRBJ2-5, with 8 bases matching TRBD2. CDR1 and CDR2 from the germline V gene are SGHVS and FQNEAQ. After removal of 4 bases from V and 7 bases from J, the junction contained 5 bases not matched to a gene. The CDR3 is 13 residues long. CDR3 in amino acids: CASSSAGGGTQYF. The CDR3 coding sequence is TGTGCCAGCAGCTCGGCGGGAGGAGGGACCCAGTACTTC.

At least ten counts were recorded for this clonotype. The chain recombines TRBV7-9 with TRBJ2-1; possibly TRBD1 for D (5 bases). The CDR3 is 14 amino acids. V lost 5 bases, J lost 7 bases, and 15 bases lay in between. The germline V gene has CDR1 SEHNR and CDR2 FQNEAQ (reference sequence). In DNA form, the CDR3 reads TGTGCCAGCAGCCGGCAGGGTAAAGGGAATGAGCAGTTCTTC. Its protein product is CASSRQGKGNEQFF.

This clonotype was counted at least ten times. V usage is TRBV10-3 and J usage is TRBJ1-2, with 7 bases aligning to TRBD1. The CDR3 loop spans 13 amino acids. The V gene end was trimmed by 4 bases and the J gene end by 4 bases; junction bases not matched to a gene: 3. Germline V gene sequence: CDR1 ENHRY, CDR2 SYGVKD. CDR3 protein: CAISGGQSYGYTF. The CDR3 DNA reads TGTGCCATCAGTGGGGGACAGTCCTATGGCTACACCTTC.

The CDR3 loop reads CASSIGQGLGYGYTF. In DNA, the CDR3 is TGTGCCAGCAGCATTGGACAGGGGCTGGGCTATGGCTACACCTTC. This chain links TRBV9 with TRBJ1-2, with 9 bases aligning to TRBD1. J was trimmed by 4 bases and V by 4 bases; bases with no gene match: 8. The germline CDR1 and CDR2 sequences are SGDLS and YYNGEE. This CDR3 has 15 amino acids. The entire variable domain, with the rest obtained from reference TRBV9 and TRBJ1-2, is as follows: DSGVTQTPKHLITATGQRVTLRCSPRSGDLSVYWYQQSLDQGLQFLIQYYNGEERAKGNILERFSAQQFPDLHSELNLSSLELGDSALYFCASSIGQGLGYGYTFGSGTRLTVV.

This clonotype has a single count. V is TRBV15 and J is TRBJ1-5, with 8 positions matching TRBD1. The germline gives CDR1 LNHNV, CDR2 YYDKDF (reference sequence). V lost 0 bases to trimming and J lost 7 bases; unmatched junction nucleotides: 11. CDR3 length: 17 amino acids. The CDR3 DNA reads TGTGCCACCAGCAGAGACGTCAGGGGGCAGGGCGAACAGCCCCAGCATTTT. The encoded protein is CATSRDVRGQGEQPQHF. Filled out from reference TRBV15 and TRBJ1-5, the complete variable domain reads DAMVIQNPRYQVTQFGKPVTLSCSQTLNHNVMYWYQQKSSQAPKLLFHYYDKDFNNEADTPDNFQSRRPNTSFCFLDIRSPGLGDTAMYLCATSRDVRGQGEQPQHFGDGTRLSIL.

In the case of this clonotype: No conserved phenylalanine or tryptophan is present at the end of the CDR3, so a read error is the likely explanation. The rearrangement joins TRBV10-3 to TRBJ1-3; D not certain. Germline V gene data show CDR1 as ENHRY and CDR2 as SYGVKD. The CDR3 has 13 residues. CDR3 coding DNA: TGTGCCATCAGTGGCAACTCTGGAAACACTATATATGTT. As protein: CAISGNSGNTIYV.

This clonotype has only a few counts. The rearrangement joins TRBV20-1 to TRBJ1-1, with a weak D call TRBD1 (6 bases). The CDR3 extends over 13 amino acids. The V gene lost 6 bases and the J gene lost 2 bases, with 13 bases spanning the gap. Germline lookup yields CDR1 DFQATT and CDR2 SNEGSKA (reference sequence). Written as DNA, the CDR3 is TGCAGTGCCCTACAGGGAGGCAACACTGAAGCTTTCTTT. It specifies CSALQGGNTEAFF.

This clonotype has a count of ten or more. The chain links TRBV7-9 to TRBJ1-6, with a weak D call TRBD1 (6 bases). CDR1 SEHNR and CDR2 FQNEAQ come from the germline V gene (reference sequence). The ends were cut back, 1 base at V and 8 bases at J, with 15 bases in the middle. The CDR3 has 16 amino acids. The CDR3 sequence: CASSLGGPGLHSPLHF. In DNA, the CDR3 is TGTGCCAGCAGCTTAGGGGGGCCAGGGCTACATTCACCCCTCCACTTT.

The rearrangement links TRBV24-1 to TRBJ1-2; tentative D call: TRBD1 (5 bases). Deletions cut 9 bases from V and 8 bases from J, with 15 bases between. Germline V lookup: CDR1 KGHDR, CDR2 SFDVKD. The CDR3 spans 12 residues. In DNA form, the CDR3 reads TGTGCCACCCAAGACCGGGGGAGAGGCTACACCTTC. Residues: CATQDRGRGYTF.

This clonotype was seen only a few times. The chain couples TRBV7-3 to TRBJ2-7, with 7 nucleotides matching TRBD1. Germline V CDR1 and CDR2: SGHTA, FQGTGA. The junction had 9 bases not matched to a gene; V was cut back by 5 bases and J by 2 bases. The CDR3 loop spans 15 amino acids. CDR3: CASSRTGTATYEQYF. The CDR3 coding sequence is TGTGCCAGCAGCAGAACCGGGACAGCTACCTACGAGCAGTACTTC.

In DNA, the CDR3 is TGCAGTGCTACCGGACAGGGAAAGAATGGCTACACCTTC. Translating gives CSATGQGKNGYTF. The chain has TRBV20-1 and TRBJ1-2, with TRBD1 identical over 8 bases. V lost 4 bases to trimming and J lost 6 bases; unmatched junction nucleotides: 7. Looked up from germline, CDR1 is DFQATT and CDR2 is SNEGSKA (reference sequence). This CDR3 is built from 13 residues.

The V and J genes are TRBV25-1 and TRBJ2-1, with 9 bases aligning to TRBD2. Germline V lookup: CDR1 MGHDK, CDR2 SYGVNS. The CDR3 contains 15 residues. V lost 3 bases to trimming and J lost 10 bases; unmatched junction nucleotides: 10. Here the CDR3 DNA reads TGTGCCAGCAGTGAGGCGGGGGGGAGGATTCGGGAGCAGTTCTTC. Translated, it gives CASSEAGGRIREQFF.

This clonotype has a count of ten or more. V and J are TRBV12-5 and TRBJ1-2; 9 nucleotides agree with TRBD1. V shed 2 bases, J shed 8 bases, and the junction held 3 bases outside the gene matches. CDR3 size: 13 residues. Germline V gene sequence: CDR1 LGHNT, CDR2 FRNRAP. CDR3 DNA sequence: TGTGCTAGTGGTTTGCGGACAGGGGAAGGCTACACCTTC. Translating gives CASGLRTGEGYTF.

This chain connects TRBV24-1 to TRBJ2-5, with 8 bases lining up with TRBD1. V lost 3 bases and J lost 2; bases outside the gene matches: 4. The CDR3 extends over 15 amino acids. Germline CDR1 reads KGHDR; CDR2 reads SFDVKD. The CDR3 bases are TGTGCCACCAGTGATGCTGACAGGGGACAAGAGACCCAGTACTTC. Its translation is CATSDADRGQETQYF.

This clonotype has at least ten counts. The genes are TRBV3-1 and TRBJ1-3; D perhaps matches TRBD1 (6 bases). V gave up 1 base and J gave up 4 bases, with 8 bases separating them. The germline gives CDR1 LGHDT, CDR2 YNNKEL (reference sequence). The CDR3 sequence is 14 residues long. The CDR3 bases are TGTGCCAGCAGCCAAGCCAGGGGAGGAAACACCATATATTTT. The encoded protein is CASSQARGGNTIYF.

The V and J genes are TRBV29-1 and TRBJ2-2, with 7 bases fitting TRBD1. This CDR3 spans 14 amino acids. Germline CDR1 reads SQVTM; CDR2 reads ANQGSEA. J lost 7 bases, V lost 5 bases, and 10 bases had no gene match. This CDR3 is CSVIDDRAGGELFF. CDR3 nucleotide sequence: TGCAGCGTTATCGACGACAGGGCCGGCGGGGAGCTGTTTTTT.

J is TRBJ2-7 and V is TRBV2, with D possibly being TRBD2 (5 bases). The germline V and J ends were trimmed by 9 bases and 6 bases, with 21 bases remaining between them. CDR1 SNHLY and CDR2 FYNNEI come from the germline V gene. This CDR3 has 14 residues. The CDR3 protein is CASRRTSTPAEQYF. DNA for the CDR3: TGTGCCAGTAGGAGGACCAGCACTCCGGCCGAGCAGTACTTC. The full variable domain, its missing parts supplied by reference TRBV2 and TRBJ2-7, is EPEVTQTPSHQVTQMGQEVILRCVPISNHLYFYWYRQILGQKVEFLVSFYNNEISEKSEIFDDQFSVERPDGSNFTLKIRSTKLEDSAMYFCASRRTSTPAEQYFGPGTRLTVT.